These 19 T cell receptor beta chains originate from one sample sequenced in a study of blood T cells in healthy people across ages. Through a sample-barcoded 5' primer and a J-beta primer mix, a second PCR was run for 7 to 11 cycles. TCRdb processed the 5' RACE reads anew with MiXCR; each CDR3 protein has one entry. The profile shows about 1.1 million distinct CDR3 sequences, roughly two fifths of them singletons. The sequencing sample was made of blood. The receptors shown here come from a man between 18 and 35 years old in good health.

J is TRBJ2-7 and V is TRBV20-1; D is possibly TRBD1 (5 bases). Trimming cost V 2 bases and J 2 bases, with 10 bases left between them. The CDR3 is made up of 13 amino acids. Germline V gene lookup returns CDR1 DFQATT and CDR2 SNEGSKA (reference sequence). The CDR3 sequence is CSARQGYPYEQYF. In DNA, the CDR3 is TGCAGTGCTAGACAGGGATACCCCTACGAGCAGTACTTC.

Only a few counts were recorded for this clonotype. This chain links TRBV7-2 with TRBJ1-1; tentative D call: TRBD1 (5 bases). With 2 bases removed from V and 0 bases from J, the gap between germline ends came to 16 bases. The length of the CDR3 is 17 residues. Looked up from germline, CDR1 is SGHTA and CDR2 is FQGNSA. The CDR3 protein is CASSLYYGRDVNTEAFF. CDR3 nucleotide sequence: TGTGCCAGCAGCTTATATTATGGCAGGGATGTGAACACTGAAGCTTTCTTT.

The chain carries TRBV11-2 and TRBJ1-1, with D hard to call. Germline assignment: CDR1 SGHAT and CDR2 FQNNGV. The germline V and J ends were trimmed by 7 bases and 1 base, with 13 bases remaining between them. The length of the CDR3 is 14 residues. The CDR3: CASTLNAANTEAFF. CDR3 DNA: TGTGCCAGCACCCTTAATGCGGCGAACACTGAAGCTTTCTTT.

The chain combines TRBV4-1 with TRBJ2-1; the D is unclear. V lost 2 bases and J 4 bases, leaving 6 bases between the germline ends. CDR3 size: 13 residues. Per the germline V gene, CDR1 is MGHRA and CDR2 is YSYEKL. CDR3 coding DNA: TGCGCCAGCAGCCAACCTATATACAATGAGCAGTTCTTC. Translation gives CASSQPIYNEQFF.

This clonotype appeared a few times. CDR3 sequence: CASTRDGDQPQHF. Here the CDR3 DNA reads TGTGCCAGCACACGGGACGGTGACCAGCCCCAGCATTTT. This chain uses TRBV6-2 or TRBV6-3 with TRBJ1-5; weak D call: TRBD1 (5 bases). V shed 7 bases and J shed 7 bases, with 14 bases lying between them. The germline V gene encodes CDR1 MNHEY and CDR2 SVGEGT. The length of the CDR3 is 13 residues.

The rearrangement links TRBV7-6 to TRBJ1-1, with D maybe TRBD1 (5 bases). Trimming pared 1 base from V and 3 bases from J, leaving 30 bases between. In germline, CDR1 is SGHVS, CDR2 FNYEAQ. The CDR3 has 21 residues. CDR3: CASSLVRGAPFFMRGDTEAFF. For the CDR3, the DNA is TGTGCCAGCAGCTTAGTAAGGGGCGCGCCTTTTTTCATGCGGGGCGACACTGAAGCTTTCTTT. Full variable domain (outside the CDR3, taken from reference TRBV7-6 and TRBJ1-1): GAGVSQSPRYKVTKRGQDVALRCDPISGHVSLYWYRQALGQGPEFLTYFNYEAQQDKSGLPNDRFSAERPEGSISTLTIQRTEQRDSAMYRCASSLVRGAPFFMRGDTEAFFGQGTRLTVV.

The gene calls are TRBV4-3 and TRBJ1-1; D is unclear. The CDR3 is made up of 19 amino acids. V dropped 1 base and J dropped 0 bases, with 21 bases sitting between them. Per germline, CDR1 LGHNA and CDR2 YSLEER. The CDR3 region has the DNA TGCGCCAGCAGCCAAGTCCCGGCGGGCCGTCTTGCCATGAACACTGAAGCTTTCTTT. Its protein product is CASSQVPAGRLAMNTEAFF.

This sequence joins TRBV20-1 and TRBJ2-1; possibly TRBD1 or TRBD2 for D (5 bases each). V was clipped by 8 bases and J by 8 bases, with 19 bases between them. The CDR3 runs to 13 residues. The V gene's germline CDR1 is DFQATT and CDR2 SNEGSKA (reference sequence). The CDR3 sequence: CSTVRDLGDEQFF. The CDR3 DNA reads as TGCAGTACAGTCAGGGATCTGGGGGATGAGCAGTTCTTC.

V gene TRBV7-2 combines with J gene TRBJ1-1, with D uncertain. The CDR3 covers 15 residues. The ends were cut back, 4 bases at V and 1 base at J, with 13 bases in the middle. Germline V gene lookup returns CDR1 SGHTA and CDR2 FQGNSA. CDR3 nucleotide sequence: TGTGCCAGCAGCTGGGGTCCGGCCCGGAACACTGAAGCTTTCTTT. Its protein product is CASSWGPARNTEAFF.

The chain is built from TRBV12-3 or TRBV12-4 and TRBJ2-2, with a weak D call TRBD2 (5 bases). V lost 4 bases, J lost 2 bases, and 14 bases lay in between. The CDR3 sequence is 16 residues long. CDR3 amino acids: CASSSTRGQNTGELFF. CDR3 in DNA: TGTGCCAGCAGTTCCACCCGCGGGCAAAACACCGGGGAGCTGTTTTTT.

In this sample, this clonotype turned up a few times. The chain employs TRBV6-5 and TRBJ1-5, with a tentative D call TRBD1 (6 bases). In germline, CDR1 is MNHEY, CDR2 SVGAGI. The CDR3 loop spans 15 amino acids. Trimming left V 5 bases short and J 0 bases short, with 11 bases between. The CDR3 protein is CASSRDISSNQPQHF. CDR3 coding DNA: TGTGCCAGCAGTCGGGACATTAGTAGCAATCAGCCCCAGCATTTT.

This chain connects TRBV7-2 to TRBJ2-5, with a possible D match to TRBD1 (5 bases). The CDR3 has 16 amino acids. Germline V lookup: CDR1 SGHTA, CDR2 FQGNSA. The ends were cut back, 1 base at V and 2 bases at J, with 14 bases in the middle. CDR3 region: CASSLGSAGKQETQYF. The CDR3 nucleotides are TGTGCCAGCAGCTTAGGATCAGCAGGGAAACAAGAGACCCAGTACTTC.

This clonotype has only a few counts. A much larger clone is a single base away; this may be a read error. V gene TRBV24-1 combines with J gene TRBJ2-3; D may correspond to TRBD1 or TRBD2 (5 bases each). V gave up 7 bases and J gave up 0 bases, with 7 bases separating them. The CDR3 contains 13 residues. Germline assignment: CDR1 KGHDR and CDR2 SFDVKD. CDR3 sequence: CATSRDSTDTQYF. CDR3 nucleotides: TGTGCCACCAGCCGGGACAGCACAGATACGCAGTATTTT.

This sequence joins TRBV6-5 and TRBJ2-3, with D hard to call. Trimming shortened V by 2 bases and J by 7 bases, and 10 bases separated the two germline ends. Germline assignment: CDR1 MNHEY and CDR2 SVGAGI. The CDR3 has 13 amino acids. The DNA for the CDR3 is TGTGCCAGCAGTTACGGGCAGATGAATACGCAGTATTTT. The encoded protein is CASSYGQMNTQYF.

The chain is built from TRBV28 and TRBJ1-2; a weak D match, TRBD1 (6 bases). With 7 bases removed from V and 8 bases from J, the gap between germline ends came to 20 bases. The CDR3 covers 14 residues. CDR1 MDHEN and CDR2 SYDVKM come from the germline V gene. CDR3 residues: CASNTLSGEGGYTF. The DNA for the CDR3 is TGTGCCAGCAACACCCTATCAGGGGAGGGAGGCTACACCTTC.

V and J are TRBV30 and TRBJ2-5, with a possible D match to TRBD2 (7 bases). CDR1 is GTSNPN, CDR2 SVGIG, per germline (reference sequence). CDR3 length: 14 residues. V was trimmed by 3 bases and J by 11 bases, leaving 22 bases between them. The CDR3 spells CAWRWGGRGNEQYF. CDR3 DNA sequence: TGTGCCTGGAGATGGGGGGGGCGGGGTAATGAGCAGTACTTC.

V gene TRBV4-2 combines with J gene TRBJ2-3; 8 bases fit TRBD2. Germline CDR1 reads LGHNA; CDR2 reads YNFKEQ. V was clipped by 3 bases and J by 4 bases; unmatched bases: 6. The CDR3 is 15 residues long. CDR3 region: CASSHRGGPSDTQYF. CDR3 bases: TGTGCCAGCAGCCACCGGGGGGGCCCTTCAGATACGCAGTATTTT.

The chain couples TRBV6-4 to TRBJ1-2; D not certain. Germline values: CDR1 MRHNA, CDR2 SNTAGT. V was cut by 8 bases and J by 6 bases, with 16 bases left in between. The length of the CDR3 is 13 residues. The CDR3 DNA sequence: TGTGCCAGCCCCCCTTGGGGAGACGATGGCTACACCTTC. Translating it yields CASPPWGDDGYTF.

The CDR3 region has the DNA TGTGCCAGCAGCAACCTGCCCCCAATAGAGTACCAAGAGACCCAGTACTTC. This encodes CASSNLPPIEYQETQYF. V is TRBV6-1 and J is TRBJ2-5; D is unclear. Looked up from germline, CDR1 is MNHNS and CDR2 is SASEGT. This CDR3 comprises 17 residues. Deletions cut 6 bases from V and 0 bases from J, with 20 bases between.